The clone carrying this TCR beta chain was seen only a few times. CDR3 length equals 14 residues. The germline V and J ends were trimmed by 5 bases and 6 bases, with 14 bases remaining between them. During its preparation, the TCRbeta library received unique molecular identifiers. TCRdb recomputed calls from the PCR reads with MiXCR, one row per CDR3 protein. The repertoire holds a few hundred thousand distinct CDR3 sequences, with approximately 10% as singletons. The data stem from a study of T-cell reconstitution after alpha-beta-depleted transplantation in children. Source: PBMCs from the stem cell graft donor, taken from the stem cell graft. The rearrangement joins TRBV12-3 or TRBV12-4 to TRBJ1-5, with unresolved D. The sequence was obtained from a human donor who donated a stem cell graft to a child with acute lymphoblastic leukemia. The CDR3 sequence is CASSLHNAGQPQHF. The CDR3 bases are TGTGCCAGCAGTCTGCACAATGCCGGTCAGCCCCAGCATTTT.